This T cell receptor (beta chain) came from a study of cytomegalovirus exposure and HLA in healthy donors. Study-wide results and caveats: In a later analysis, V- and J-gene trimming of beta chains associated with a DCLRE1C missense variant, replicated independently.

The V segment lost 2 bases and the J segment 3 bases; nucleotides outside the gene matches: 2. This CDR3 spans 16 amino acids. Germline V gene lookup returns CDR1 LGHNA and CDR2 YSLEER. Comment on this clone: As yet, its antigen is unknown.

Both 60 Vbeta primers and 13 Jbeta primers went into the PCR. Profiled with immunoSEQ multiplex PCR; TCRdb holds only in-frame clones, not every one. The sample shows 90,000 or so clones, 70% to 75% of them seen only once. This TCR derives from a woman aged 18-30 years in good health and CMV-seropositive. The chain recombines TRBV4-3 with TRBJ2-3; 13 bases map to TRBD2. The specimen sequenced was PBMCs. The CDR3, as DNA: TGCGCCAGCAGCCAAAGACTAGCGGGAGGTACAGATACGCAGTATTTT. Translating it yields CASSQRLAGGTDTQYF.